This T cell receptor (beta chain) was sequenced in a study of blood T cell repertoires in COVID-19. Study-level background: Samples taken during acute and convalescent COVID-19 were collected in the United States, Italy and Spain. The analysed material was cDNA or gDNA that came from T cells, B-cell-depleted T cells, or PBMCs.

Authors' analysis steps: Reference gene primer amplification in the assay estimated nucleated cell counts. Data came from immunoSEQ multiplex PCR; TCRdb stores just in-frame clones and leaves some out. V and J calls and clone size are copied from that table; D and trimming were computed from the DNA. The table has 110,000 or so clones, more than 60% seen once; the top ten hold 2% to 3%. Germline V CDR1 and CDR2: LNHNV, YYDKDF (reference sequence). The CDR3 covers 15 residues. Trimming took off 1 base at V and 8 bases at J, with 12 bases between the two ends. The rearrangement joins TRBV15 to TRBJ1-6; unclear D gene. The clonotype comes from a man over 45 with acute or convalescent COVID-19. Specimen: peripheral blood. This CDR3 reads CATSRGLQSDSPLHF. CDR3 DNA sequence: TGTGCCACCAGCAGAGGTCTCCAATCAGATTCACCCCTCCACTTT.